This TCR beta chain was identified in a study of somatic mutations in cytotoxic T cells in rheumatoid arthritis. Study-level results: Clonality of CD8+ cells rose with age in rheumatoid arthritis patients but not healthy controls.

It was blood donors, roughly 60% female and with a median age of approximately 58 years (range roughly 20-80), who served as healthy controls. The CDR3 is 15 residues long. Germline-derived CDR1 and CDR2 are WSHSY and SAAADI. V trimming: 5 bases; J trimming: 0 bases; junction bases outside the gene matches: 2. TCRdb keeps only in-frame clones here, not all; method: immunoSEQ multiplex PCR. Among 20,000 or so clones listed, approximately 74% were seen once. This clone occurred once. Its antigen is still unknown. The receptor was isolated from a man in his sixties in good health. The specimen sequenced was CD8+ T cells sorted from blood. The chain recombines TRBV10-2 with TRBJ2-5, with 11 bases aligning to TRBD2. The CDR3 protein is CASSPGLADQETQYF. For the CDR3, the DNA is TGCGCCAGCAGTCCGGGACTAGCGGACCAAGAGACCCAGTACTTC.